A single sample gave rise to the 25 T cell receptor beta chains below, sequenced in a study of cytomegalovirus exposure and HLA in healthy donors. The PCR employed 60 Vbeta primers together with 13 Jbeta primers. Measured with immunoSEQ multiplex PCR; TCRdb has only the in-frame clones, and not every one. The repertoire table contains 150,000 to 200,000 clones. Sequenced: PBMCs. Receptors originate from a boy aged 10-17 years in good health and CMV-seronegative.

The chain recombines TRBV27 with TRBJ2-3; D not resolved. With 4 bases removed from V and 6 bases from J, the gap between germline ends came to 5 bases. The length of the CDR3 is 11 residues. Germline CDR1 reads MNHEY; CDR2 reads SMNVEV (reference sequence). The CDR3 region is CASSWRDTQYF. DNA of the CDR3: TGTGCCAGCAGTTGGCGGGATACGCAGTATTTT.

V gene TRBV19 combines with J gene TRBJ1-3, with D possibly matching TRBD1 (6 bases). CDR1 and CDR2 from the germline V gene are LNHDA and SQIVND (reference sequence). V dropped 1 base and J dropped 4 bases, with 14 bases sitting between them. This CDR3 comprises 16 residues. Here the CDR3 reads CASSIVSSGVGNTIYF. CDR3 nucleotides: TGTGCCAGTAGTATAGTTTCCTCAGGGGTCGGAAACACCATATATTTT. Complete variable domain (other parts from reference TRBV19 and TRBJ1-3): DGGITQSPKYLFRKEGQNVTLSCEQNLNHDAMYWYRQDPGQGLRLIYYSQIVNDFQKGDIAEGYSVSREKKESFPLTVTSAQKNPTAFYLCASSIVSSGVGNTIYFGEGSWLTVV.

V gene TRBV4-1 combines with J gene TRBJ2-3; 13 bases align to TRBD2. The CDR3 is 16 residues long. Looked up from germline, CDR1 is MGHRA and CDR2 is YSYEKL. V gave up 4 bases and J gave up 2 bases; unmatched junction bases: 3. CDR3 loop: CASSLGTSGVTDTQYF. CDR3 nucleotides: TGCGCCAGCAGCCTGGGGACTAGCGGGGTCACAGATACGCAGTATTTT.

The chain has TRBV6-6 and TRBJ1-5; maybe TRBD1 (5 bases). The CDR3 totals 15 residues. Germline CDR1 and CDR2: MNHNY and SVGAGI (reference sequence). V dropped 2 bases and J dropped 8 bases, with 16 bases sitting between them. CDR3 amino acids: CASSYRGRAGEPQHF. CDR3 DNA: TGTGCCAGCAGTTACCGGGGGAGGGCCGGGGAGCCCCAGCATTTT.

This sequence joins TRBV28 and TRBJ2-5; D not certain. Trimming cost V 5 bases and J 0 bases, with 7 bases left between them. Germline CDR1 MDHEN, CDR2 SYDVKM. This CDR3 has 13 residues. CDR3 sequence reads: CASSPLYQETQYF. The CDR3 nucleotides are TGTGCCAGCAGTCCCTTGTACCAAGAGACCCAGTACTTC.

The CDR3 coding sequence is TGTGCCAGCAGTTCCTCCGGGACAGGGGGAGTCCCCTACGAGCAGTACTTC. Protein sequence: CASSSSGTGGVPYEQYF. J is TRBJ2-7 and V is TRBV27; 11 nucleotides line up with TRBD1. Trimming at V came to 4 bases and at J to 2 bases, leaving 10 bases not matched to a gene. This CDR3 is 17 amino acids long. In germline, CDR1 is MNHEY, CDR2 SMNVEV (reference sequence).

This sequence joins TRBV19 and TRBJ1-6; D not resolved. The CDR3 runs 16 residues. V shed 7 bases and J shed 0 bases, with 13 bases lying between them. Germline V CDR1 and CDR2: LNHDA, SQIVND (reference sequence). This CDR3 is CASTDNLSSYNSPLHF. The CDR3 bases are TGTGCCAGTACCGACAACTTGAGCTCCTATAATTCACCCCTCCACTTT.

The rearrangement links TRBV4-1 to TRBJ2-7; D not resolved. Deletions cut 2 bases from V and 6 bases from J, with 17 bases between. The CDR3 loop spans 15 amino acids. Germline V CDR1 and CDR2: MGHRA, YSYEKL. This chain's CDR3 is CASSQQQLPAGEQYF. In DNA form, the CDR3 reads TGCGCCAGCAGCCAACAGCAACTACCCGCTGGCGAGCAGTACTTC.

V and J are TRBV7-6 and TRBJ2-5; TRBD2 matches at 14 bases. Germline CDR1 SGHVS, CDR2 FNYEAQ. The CDR3 length is 15 residues. Trimming at V came to 5 bases and at J to 4 bases, leaving 3 bases not matched to a gene. The CDR3 is CASSGGTSGGETQYF. The CDR3 DNA follows: TGTGCCAGCAGCGGGGGGACTAGCGGGGGAGAGACCCAGTACTTC.

The rearrangement uses TRBV29-1 and TRBJ2-5; D may be TRBD1 (7 bases). Trimming left V 6 bases short and J 5 bases short, with 16 bases between. CDR1 SQVTM and CDR2 ANQGSEA come from the germline V gene. This CDR3 contains 13 residues. The CDR3, as DNA: TGCAGCGTGGGGGCCAGGGGGAGGGAGACCCAGTACTTC. It codes for CSVGARGRETQYF.

V and J are TRBV9 and TRBJ1-5, with D maybe TRBD1 (5 bases). CDR1 is SGDLS and CDR2 is YYNGEE in the germline V gene. The CDR3 extends over 14 amino acids. Trimming took off 0 bases at V and 6 bases at J, with 10 bases between the two ends. This CDR3 reads CASSVAGGGQPQHF. The DNA of the CDR3 is TGTGCCAGCAGCGTAGCTGGGGGAGGTCAGCCCCAGCATTTT.

The chain recombines TRBV30 with TRBJ2-7; 8 positions agree with TRBD2. The trim removed 4 bases at V and 2 bases at J, leaving 4 bases unmatched. The CDR3 covers 13 residues. CDR1 and CDR2 from the germline V gene are GTSNPN and SVGIG (reference sequence). CDR3 sequence reads: CAWTSGGAYEQYF. The CDR3 DNA sequence: TGTGCCTGGACCAGCGGGGGAGCCTACGAGCAGTACTTC.

V gene TRBV6-6 combines with J gene TRBJ1-5; 8 nucleotides match TRBD1. After removal of 6 bases from V and 0 bases from J, the junction contained 4 bases not matched to a gene. The germline V gene has CDR1 MNHNY and CDR2 SVGAGI (reference sequence). This CDR3 has 15 residues. The CDR3 spells CASRGQADSNQPQHF. Here the CDR3 DNA reads TGTGCCAGCAGGGGACAGGCAGATAGCAATCAGCCCCAGCATTTT.

V usage is TRBV29-1 and J usage is TRBJ1-1; 8 bases agree with TRBD1. Trimming removed 7 bases from V and 5 bases from J; junction bases left unmatched: 3. Germline V gene data show CDR1 as SQVTM and CDR2 as ANQGSEA. The CDR3 spans 11 residues. CDR3: CSAGDRTEAFF. CDR3 coding DNA: TGCAGCGCCGGGGACAGGACTGAAGCTTTCTTT.

Written as DNA, the CDR3 is TGTGCCAGCAGTCCTGGCTATGAGCAGTTCTTC. Translating it yields CASSPGYEQFF. The chain is built from TRBV6-6 and TRBJ2-1, with D unclear. The CDR3 length is 11 residues. Germline V gives CDR1 MNHNY, CDR2 SVGAGI (reference sequence). Trimming shortened V by 5 bases and J by 8 bases, and 7 bases separated the two germline ends.

The chain employs TRBV29-1 and TRBJ1-5; tentative D call: TRBD1 (6 bases). The V end was cut by 6 bases, the J end by 2 bases, with 11 bases between. The CDR3 spans 13 residues. The germline V gene has CDR1 SQVTM and CDR2 ANQGSEA. CDR3 coding DNA: TGCAGCGTCCAGACAGGCCGCAATCAGCCCCAGCATTTT. Translation: CSVQTGRNQPQHF. Looking up the rest from reference TRBV29-1 and TRBJ1-5 gives the full variable domain: SAVISQKPSRDICQRGTSLTIQCQVDSQVTMMFWYRQQPGQSLTLIATANQGSEATYESGFVIDKFPISRPNLTFSTLTVSNMSPEDSSIYLCSVQTGRNQPQHFGDGTRLSIL.

V gene TRBV7-8 combines with J gene TRBJ1-1; TRBD1 might be the D (6 bases). Per germline, CDR1 SGHVS and CDR2 FQNEAQ. V lost 5 bases and J lost 5, with 21 bases in between. This CDR3 is 16 amino acids long. CDR3 sequence: CASSPRGGPGFTEAFF. In DNA, the CDR3 is TGTGCCAGCAGCCCTAGGGGGGGGCCCGGCTTTACTGAAGCTTTCTTT.

This rearrangement joins TRBV15 to TRBJ2-7, with 9 bases lining up with TRBD1. J lost 3 bases, V lost 2 bases, and 8 bases had no gene match. The CDR3 contains 16 residues. Germline CDR1 and CDR2: LNHNV and YYDKDF (reference sequence). As DNA, the CDR3 is TGTGCCACCAGCAGATCCGCGGACAGGGGAATCTACGAGCAGTACTTC. This encodes CATSRSADRGIYEQYF.

The chain links TRBV5-1 to TRBJ2-7, with 8 bases aligning to TRBD2. The CDR3 has 15 residues. Germline values: CDR1 SGHRS, CDR2 YFSETQ. V shed 2 bases, J shed 9 bases, and the junction held 13 bases outside the gene matches. The CDR3, as DNA: TGCGCCAGCAGCTTCAAGTCGGGGGGGACGAGCGGGCAGTACTTC. Protein sequence: CASSFKSGGTSGQYF.

The gene calls are TRBV30 and TRBJ2-4; D gene unclear. This CDR3 comprises 17 residues. Germline CDR1 GTSNPN, CDR2 SVGIG (reference sequence). Trimming left V 1 base short and J 3 bases short, with 19 bases between. CDR3 sequence reads: CAWSAPPLLVGKNIQYF. CDR3 DNA sequence: TGTGCCTGGAGTGCGCCTCCCCTCTTAGTCGGCAAAAACATTCAGTACTTC.

The chain couples TRBV27 to TRBJ1-6; D perhaps matches TRBD1 (5 bases). The CDR3 is made up of 16 amino acids. V was cut by 6 bases and J by 3 bases, with 15 bases left in between. Germline V gives CDR1 MNHEY, CDR2 SMNVEV (reference sequence). The CDR3 protein is CASSSPLTVYNSPLHF. CDR3 coding DNA: TGTGCCAGCAGCTCACCCCTGACAGTCTATAATTCACCCCTCCACTTT.

The gene calls are TRBV7-2 and TRBJ2-1; 7 positions agree with TRBD1. J was trimmed by 0 bases and V by 1 base; bases with no gene match: 6. The V gene's germline CDR1 is SGHTA and CDR2 FQGNSA. The CDR3 has 17 residues. This chain's CDR3 is CASSLELTGSSYNEQFF. CDR3 nucleotides: TGTGCCAGCAGCTTAGAGCTGACAGGGAGCTCCTACAATGAGCAGTTCTTC.

J is TRBJ2-1 and V is TRBV7-9, with 7 bases that match TRBD2. Looked up from germline, CDR1 is SEHNR and CDR2 is FQNEAQ (reference sequence). This CDR3 has 14 residues. The trim removed 1 base at V and 6 bases at J, leaving 3 bases unmatched. CDR3 sequence (DNA): TGTGCCAGCAGCTTAGGGACTAGTTCCAATGAGCAGTTCTTC. This encodes CASSLGTSSNEQFF.

The V gene is TRBV13, the J gene TRBJ1-2; 9 positions match TRBD1. Trimming removed 5 bases from V and 8 bases from J; junction bases left unmatched: 3. The germline gives CDR1 PRHDT, CDR2 FYEKMQ (reference sequence). There are 12 residues in the CDR3. The CDR3 spells CASSGQGLGYTF. In nucleotides, the CDR3 is TGTGCCAGCAGCGGACAGGGGCTCGGCTACACCTTC. Full variable domain (missing parts from reference TRBV13 and TRBJ1-2): AAGVIQSPRHLIKEKRETATLKCYPIPRHDTVYWYQQGPGQDPQFLISFYEKMQSDKGSIPDRFSAQQFSDYHSELNMSSLELGDSALYFCASSGQGLGYTFGSGTRLTVV.

This chain links TRBV28 with TRBJ1-1; maybe TRBD1 (5 bases). With 6 bases removed from V and 2 bases from J, the gap between germline ends came to 10 bases. Germline values: CDR1 MDHEN, CDR2 SYDVKM. The CDR3 totals 13 residues. CDR3 DNA: TGTGCCAGCAGGGTCAGGGAAAACACTGAAGCTTTCTTT. Translation: CASRVRENTEAFF.